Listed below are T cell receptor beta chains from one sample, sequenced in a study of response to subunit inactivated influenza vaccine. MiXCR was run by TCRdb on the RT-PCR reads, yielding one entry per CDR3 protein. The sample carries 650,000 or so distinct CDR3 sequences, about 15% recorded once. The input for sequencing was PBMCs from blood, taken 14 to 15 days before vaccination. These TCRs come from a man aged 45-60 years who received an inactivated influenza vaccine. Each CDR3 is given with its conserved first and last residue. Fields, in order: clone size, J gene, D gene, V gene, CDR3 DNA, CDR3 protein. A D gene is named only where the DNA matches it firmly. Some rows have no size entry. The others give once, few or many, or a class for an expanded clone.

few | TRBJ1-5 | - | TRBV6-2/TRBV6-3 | TGTGCCAGCAGTTACGGTAGGGCCGTTGACCCCCAGCATTTT | CASSYGRAVDPQHF
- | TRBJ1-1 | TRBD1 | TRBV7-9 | TGTGCCAGCAGGTCCCACCCCGGGACAGGGGACACTGAAGCTTTCTTT | CASRSHPGTGDTEAFF
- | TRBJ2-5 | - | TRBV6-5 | TGTGCCAGCAGTTACTCGTCAGCCCAAGAGACCCAGTACTTC | CASSYSSAQETQYF
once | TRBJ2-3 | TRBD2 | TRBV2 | TGTGCCAGCAGTGAGACGACTAGCGGGGGAAGCACAGGTACGCAGTATTTT | CASSETTSGGSTGTQYF
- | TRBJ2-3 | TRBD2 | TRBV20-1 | TGCAGTGCTAGCGGGGGGGCCAGGTTCACAGATACGCAGTATTTT | CSASGGARFTDTQYF
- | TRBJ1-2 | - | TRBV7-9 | TGTGCCAGCGAGGTGGGGGATGGCTACACCTTC | CASEVGDGYTF
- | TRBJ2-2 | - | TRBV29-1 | TGCAGCGTTAGCGGTAGCGGAAGGGGGGAGCTGTTTTTT | CSVSGSGRGELFF
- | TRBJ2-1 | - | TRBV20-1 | TGCAGTATCCAAAGCGGTCGCAATGAGCAGTTCTTC | CSIQSGRNEQFF
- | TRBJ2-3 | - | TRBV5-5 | TGTGCCAGCAGCTTGGTGCCGGGGGCAGATACGCAGTATTTT | CASSLVPGADTQYF
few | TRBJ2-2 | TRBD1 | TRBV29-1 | TGCAGCGTTGAAGGGGGGACAGGTTTAATTCCCGGGGAGCTGTTTTTT | CSVEGGTGLIPGELFF
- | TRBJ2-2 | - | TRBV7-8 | TGTGCCAGCAGCTTACCTCGTCGATTGCGGGCGAGGGGGGAGCTGTTTTTT | CASSLPRRLRARGELFF
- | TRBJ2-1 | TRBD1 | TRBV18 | TGTGCCAGCTCACCATTGGGACAGCCATTAAACAATGAGCAGTTCTTC | CASSPLGQPLNNEQFF
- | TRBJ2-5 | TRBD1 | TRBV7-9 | TGTGCCAGCAGCTCGCGGACAGGGATGGCAGAGACCCAGTACTTC | CASSSRTGMAETQYF
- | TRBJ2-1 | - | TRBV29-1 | TGCAGCGTTGTGTCATTACGCTCCTACAATGAGCAGTTCTTC | CSVVSLRSYNEQFF
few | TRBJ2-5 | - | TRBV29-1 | TGCAGCGTTACAGTTGTAGAGACCCAGTACTTC | CSVTVVETQYF
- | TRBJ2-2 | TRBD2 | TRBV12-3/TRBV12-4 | TGTGCCAGCAGCCGGACTAGCGGGAGTGTGGGCACCGGGGAGCTGTTTTTT | CASSRTSGSVGTGELFF
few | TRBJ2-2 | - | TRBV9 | TGTGCCAGCAGCGACCCCCGGGAGCTGTTTTTT | CASSDPRELFF
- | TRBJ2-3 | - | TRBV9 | TGTGCCAGCAGCGTAGATCGGTCCCAAGATACGCAGTGTTTT | CASSVDRSQDTQCF
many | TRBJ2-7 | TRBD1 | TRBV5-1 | TGCGCCAGCAGCCTTGGGACAGGCAACTACGAGCAGTACTTC | CASSLGTGNYEQYF
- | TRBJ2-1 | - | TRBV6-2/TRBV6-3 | TGTGCCAGCACCACCCTTGGCAATGAGCAGTTCTTC | CASTTLGNEQFF
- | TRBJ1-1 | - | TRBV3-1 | TGTGCCAGCAACCTCGGCAGAGGGGTTGCTTTCTTT | CASNLGRGVAFF
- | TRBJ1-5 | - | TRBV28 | TGTGCCAGCAGTTTTGGACCTGAAAAGCCCCAGCATTTT | CASSFGPEKPQHF
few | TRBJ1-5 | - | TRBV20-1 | TGCAGTGCTTTGGACGGAAGTCAGCCCCAGCATTTT | CSALDGSQPQHF
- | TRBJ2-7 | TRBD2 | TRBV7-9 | TGTGCCAGCAGCTATGGACTAGCGGGTGACTCCTACGAGCAGTACTTC | CASSYGLAGDSYEQYF
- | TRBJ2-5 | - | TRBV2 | TGTGCCAGCAGTGGATCCGGGGACGAGACCCAGTACTTC | CASSGSGDETQYF
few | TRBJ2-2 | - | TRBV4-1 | TGCGCCAGCAGCCAAGATTCAGGAGATGAGGAGCTGTTTTTT | CASSQDSGDEELFF
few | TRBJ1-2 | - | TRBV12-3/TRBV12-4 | TGTGCCAGCAAGCTTGGGGTGAACTATGGCTACACCTTC | CASKLGVNYGYTF
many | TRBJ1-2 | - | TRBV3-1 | TGTGCCAGCAGCCAATACGGGGGCCGAGGGTACTATGGCTACACCTTC | CASSQYGGRGYYGYTF
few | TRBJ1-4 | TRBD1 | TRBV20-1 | TGCAGTGCTAGGACAGGGGGGGGATTAAATGAAAAACTGTTTTTT | CSARTGGGLNEKLFF
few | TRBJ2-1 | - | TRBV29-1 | TGCATCTCGTCGTTACAGGTATTAAGAAGCTCCTACAATGAGCAGTTCTTC | CISSLQVLRSSYNEQFF
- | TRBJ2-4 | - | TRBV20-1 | TGCAGTGCTAGTTCTCGACTAGTTTACATTCAGTACTTC | CSASSRLVYIQYF
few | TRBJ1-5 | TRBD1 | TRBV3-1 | TGTGCCAGCAGCCAAGGGACAGGGGGCCTCAATCAGCCCCAGCATTTT | CASSQGTGGLNQPQHF